The T cell receptor beta chain described here comes from a study of human T cells and chemical hapten exposure. For the study at large: Alopecia areata, totalis or universalis affected patients, mainly female.

On this clonotype: Antigen specificity is unknown.

The study, taken as a whole, reports: Expanded TCRs formed significantly more large CDR3 similarity clusters than controls.

Described time point: patch test 3, about 24 weeks after DPC sensitization. Treatment in this sample: therapeutic diphenylcyclopropenone sensitization with weekly scalp DPC. The starting material, unfractionated whole blood, was used for total RNA extraction. TCRdb ran MiXCR on the RACE reads and lists one entry per CDR3 protein. This sample has 150,000 to 200,000 distinct CDR3 sequences, with roughly 26% found just once. The receptor was isolated from a woman aged 18-30 years with alopecia areata. Some clones in this sample may be carry-over from other donors' samples. Sequences were derived from whole blood, sampled in connection with sensitization to the hapten diphenylcyclopropenone (DPC).

This CDR3 reads CASSSEGLGHVQYF. The CDR3 DNA reads TGTGCCAGCTCCTCGGAAGGACTAGGTCATGTGCAGTACTTC. The chain couples TRBV2 to TRBJ2-7, with TRBD2 matching over 7 bases. The CDR3 contains 14 residues. V was pared by 8 bases and J by 9 bases, with 16 bases of the junction left unmatched. CDR1 and CDR2 (germline): SNHLY, FYNNEI.